This TCR beta chain was obtained from a study of blood T cell repertoires in COVID-19. Clones were sequenced by immunoSEQ multiplex PCR, and TCRdb holds only the in-frame ones, with some missing. The data hold 300,000 to 350,000 clones, with around nine tenths observed a single time. CDR1 is SGHNT, CDR2 YENEEA, per germline. The CDR3 contains 17 residues. The V gene end was trimmed by 6 bases and the J gene end by 4 bases; junction bases not matched to a gene: 13. The sequence was collected from a woman in her late teens or twenties who had recovered from COVID-19. The chain employs TRBV11-3 and TRBJ2-5, with TRBD1 matching over 11 bases. The source material was peripheral blood. The CDR3 DNA follows: TGTGCCAGCAGTCCCTCGGGTGGACAGGGGGCACGAGAGACCCAGTACTTC. Translation gives CASSPSGGQGARETQYF. The whole variable domain, remainder taken from reference TRBV11-3 and TRBJ2-5, is EAGVVQSPRYKIIEKKQPVAFWCNPISGHNTLYWYLQNLGQGPELLIRYENEEAVDDSQLPKDRFSAERLKGVDSTLKIQPAELGDSAVYLCASSPSGGQGARETQYFGPGTRLLVL.